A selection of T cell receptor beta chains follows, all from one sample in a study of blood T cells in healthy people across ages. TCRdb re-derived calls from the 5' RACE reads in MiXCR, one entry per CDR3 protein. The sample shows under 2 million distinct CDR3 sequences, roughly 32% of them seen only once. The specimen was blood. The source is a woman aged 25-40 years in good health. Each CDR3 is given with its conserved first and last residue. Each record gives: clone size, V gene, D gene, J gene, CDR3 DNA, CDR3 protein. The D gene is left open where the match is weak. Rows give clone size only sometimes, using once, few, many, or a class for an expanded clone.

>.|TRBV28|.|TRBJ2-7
TGTGCCAGCAGTTTAATCGTCACCTCCTACGAGCAGTACTTC
CASSLIVTSYEQYF
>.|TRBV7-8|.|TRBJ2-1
TGTGCCAGCAGCTTAGAGGGTAGCGCCTCCCCGAGGAATGAGCAGTTCTTC
CASSLEGSASPRNEQFF
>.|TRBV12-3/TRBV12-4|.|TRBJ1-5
TGTGCCAGCAGTCCAGGGGTGAAGGGGAATCAGCTCCAGCATTTT
CASSPGVKGNQLQHF
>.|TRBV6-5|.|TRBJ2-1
TGTGCCAGCAGTCAGGAGTCTTCTACAATGAGGCAGTTCTTC
CASSQESSTMRQFF
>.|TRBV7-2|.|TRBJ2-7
TGTGCCAGCAGAATAGACCCGGGTTACGAGCAGTACTTC
CASRIDPGYEQYF
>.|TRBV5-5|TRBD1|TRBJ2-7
TGTGCCAGCAGCCTAACAGGGGGCACGCTGTACGAGCAGTACTTC
CASSLTGGTLYEQYF
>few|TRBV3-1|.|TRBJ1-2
TGTGCCAGCAGCGACGCCCCGGGGACTAACTATGGCTACACCTTC
CASSDAPGTNYGYTF
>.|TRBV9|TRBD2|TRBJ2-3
TGTGCCAGCAGCGTACGAGGGAGGGCCGATGGAGATACGCAGTATTTT
CASSVRGRADGDTQYF
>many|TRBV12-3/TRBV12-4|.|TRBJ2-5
TGTGCCAGCAGCCGGGGGACCCAGTACTTC
CASSRGTQYF
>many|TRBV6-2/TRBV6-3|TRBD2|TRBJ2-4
TGTGCCAGCAGAAAGGACGGCGGGGGAAACATTCAGTACTTC
CASRKDGGGNIQYF
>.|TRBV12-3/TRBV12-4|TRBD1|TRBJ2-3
TGTGCCAGCACCTGGACAGGGAAGAAAACAGATACGCAGTATTTT
CASTWTGKKTDTQYF
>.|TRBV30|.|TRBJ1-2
TGTGCCTGGAGTGTACGTTTAAACTACACCTTC
CAWSVRLNYTF
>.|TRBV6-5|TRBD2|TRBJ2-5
TGTGCCAGCCGGACAAACCGGGACTACTTCCAAGAGACCCAGTACTTC
CASRTNRDYFQETQYF
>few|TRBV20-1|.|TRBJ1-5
TGCAGTGCTCCAGAGGGGTCGGTCCGGCAGCCCCAGCATTTT
CSAPEGSVRQPQHF
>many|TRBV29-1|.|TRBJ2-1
TGCAGCGCTCGGTGGGGGGCCGACAATGAGCAGTTCTTC
CSARWGADNEQFF
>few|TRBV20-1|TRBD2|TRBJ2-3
TGCAGTGCTTCCCCGGGACTAGGGGGGAGAAGCACAGATACGCAGTATTTT
CSASPGLGGRSTDTQYF
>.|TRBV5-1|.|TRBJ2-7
TGCGCCAGCAGCTTGTACGGAGGGGGGAGCGGGCCATCCTACGAGCAGTACTTC
CASSLYGGGSGPSYEQYF
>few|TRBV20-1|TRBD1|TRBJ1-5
TGCAGTGCTTTACAGGGGGCGGTTAGCAATCAGCCCCAGCATTTT
CSALQGAVSNQPQHF
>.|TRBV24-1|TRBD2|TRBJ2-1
TGTGCCACCAGTGATCCACTAGCGGGGGAAAACAATGAGCAGTTCTTC
CATSDPLAGENNEQFF
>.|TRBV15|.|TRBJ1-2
TGTGCCACCTTTTTCAGGGGTGGTGACAACTATGGCTACACCTTC
CATFFRGGDNYGYTF
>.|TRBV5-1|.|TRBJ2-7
TGCGCCAGCAGCTTGCGGACTCCACCCTACGAGCAGTACTTC
CASSLRTPPYEQYF
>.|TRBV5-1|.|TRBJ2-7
TGCGCCAGCAGCTTCCTGGGCCCTACCTACGAGCAGTACTTC
CASSFLGPTYEQYF
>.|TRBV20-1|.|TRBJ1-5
TGCAGTGCTAGGTCCGGGGTGGGTCAGCCCCAGCATTTT
CSARSGVGQPQHF
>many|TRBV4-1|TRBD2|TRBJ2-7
TGCGCCAGCAGCCAGGTAACGGGCGGGAGGCCATCCTACGAGCAGTACTTC
CASSQVTGGRPSYEQYF
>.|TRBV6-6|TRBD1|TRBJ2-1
TGTGCCAGCAGCCCCGGGACAGGGGGTCTAAGTGAGCAGTTCTTC
CASSPGTGGLSEQFF
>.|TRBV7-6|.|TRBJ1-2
TGTGCCAGCAGCTTAGGACAGGCCGATCGGTATGGCTACACCTTC
CASSLGQADRYGYTF
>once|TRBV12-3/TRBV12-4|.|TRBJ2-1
TGTGCCAGCAGCTCCCTGACAGGGGTGCCAGGCGGGGGGGCCACTAAGTCCTACAATGAGCAGTTCTTC
CASSSLTGVPGGGATKSYNEQFF
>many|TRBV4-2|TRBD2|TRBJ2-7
TGTGCCAGCGCGGGACTAGCGGGAGGCGAGCAGTACTTC
CASAGLAGGEQYF
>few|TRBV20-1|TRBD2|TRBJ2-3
TGCAGTGCCCCCTTAAAGGGACTAGCGGGGGGGGGCCTCAAAGATACGCAGTATTTT
CSAPLKGLAGGGLKDTQYF
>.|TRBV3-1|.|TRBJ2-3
TGTGCCAGCAGCCAAGATCTCGGACTCTTTCCGCAGTATTTT
CASSQDLGLFPQYF
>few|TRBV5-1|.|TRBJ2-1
TGCGCCAGCAGCACACTAACCGTAGGGAGTAGGAATGAGCAGTTCTTC
CASSTLTVGSRNEQFF
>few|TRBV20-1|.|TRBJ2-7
TGCAGTGCTTCCCTTGGGAACGAGCAGTACTTC
CSASLGNEQYF
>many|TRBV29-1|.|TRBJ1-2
TGCAGCGTCTCTAGTCTTGCTGGCTACACCTTC
CSVSSLAGYTF
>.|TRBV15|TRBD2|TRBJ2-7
TGTGCCACCAGATCGACTAGCCGAAACTCCTACGAGCAGTACTTC
CATRSTSRNSYEQYF
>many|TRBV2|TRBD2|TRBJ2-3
TGTGCCAGCAGGGATAGCGGGAGCGTTCAAGATACGCAGTATTTT
CASRDSGSVQDTQYF
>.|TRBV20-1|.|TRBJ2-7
TGCAGTGCTAGAGAAGACATGACCACCTACGAGCAGTACTTC
CSAREDMTTYEQYF
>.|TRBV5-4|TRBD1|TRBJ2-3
TGTGCCAGCAGCGAGGGACAGGCCTCTAGCACAGATACGCAGTATTTT
CASSEGQASSTDTQYF
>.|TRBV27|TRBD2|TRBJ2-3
TGTGCCAGCAGTTGGGGGACTAGCGGGGATCGAACGCAGTATTTT
CASSWGTSGDRTQYF
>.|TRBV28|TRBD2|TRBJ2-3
TGTGCCAGCTTACCGACTAGCGGGAGGTCAGATACGCAGTATTTT
CASLPTSGRSDTQYF
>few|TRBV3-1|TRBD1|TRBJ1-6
TGTGCCAGCAGCTTTACAGGGGAATCACCCCTCCACTTT
CASSFTGESPLHF
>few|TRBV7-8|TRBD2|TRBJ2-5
TGTGCCAGCAGCTTAACGCCCAGGGGACTAGCGGGGACGGAGACCCAGTACTTC
CASSLTPRGLAGTETQYF
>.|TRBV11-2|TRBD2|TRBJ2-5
TGTGCCAGCAGCGAGCTTAGCAGCGGGGGTTACACGTACTTC
CASSELSSGGYTYF
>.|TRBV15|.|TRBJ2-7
TGTGCCACCAGCAGGCAGGGCGGTCACAACGAGCAGTACTTC
CATSRQGGHNEQYF
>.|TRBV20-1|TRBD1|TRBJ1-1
TGCAGTGCTAGCTCCACGTTCCGGCCAGGGGGCACTGAAGCTTTCTTT
CSASSTFRPGGTEAFF
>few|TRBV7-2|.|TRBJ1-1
TGTGCCAGCAGCGCGGACGGATTTATGAACACTGAAGCTTTCTTT
CASSADGFMNTEAFF
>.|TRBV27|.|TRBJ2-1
TGTGCCAGCAGTTATGGGACCACGGGTATAAATGAGCAGTTCTTC
CASSYGTTGINEQFF
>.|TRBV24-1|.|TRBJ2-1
TGTGCCACCAGTATAGTCGCGGATGAGCAGTTCTTC
CATSIVADEQFF
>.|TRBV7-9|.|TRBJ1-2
TGTGCCAGCAGCTTAACACGGGGAACTAACTATGGCTACACCTTC
CASSLTRGTNYGYTF
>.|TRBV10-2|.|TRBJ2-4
TGCGCCAGCAGTAGAGGGGGAGGGTACAAAAACATTCAGTACTTC
CASSRGGGYKNIQYF
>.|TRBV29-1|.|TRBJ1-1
TGCAGCGCGTATGACAGGTTCATGAACACTGAAGCTTTCTTT
CSAYDRFMNTEAFF
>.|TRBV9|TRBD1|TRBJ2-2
TGTGCCAGCAGCGCCCGGACAGGGGAGAACACCGGGGAGCTGTTTTTT
CASSARTGENTGELFF
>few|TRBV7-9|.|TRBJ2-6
TGTGCCAGCAGCTTAGTAAGGGCCCAGCAGTCTGGGGCCAACGTCCTGACTTTC
CASSLVRAQQSGANVLTF
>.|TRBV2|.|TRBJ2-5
TGTGCCAGCAGATTAGCGTATCAAGAGACCCAGTACTTC
CASRLAYQETQYF
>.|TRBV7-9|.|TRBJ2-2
TGTGCCAGCAGCGGGCGGACATCCGGGGAGCTGTTTTTT
CASSGRTSGELFF
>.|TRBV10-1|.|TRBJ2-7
TGCGCCAGCAAGGAACCCCACCCGTCCGAGCAGTACTTC
CASKEPHPSEQYF
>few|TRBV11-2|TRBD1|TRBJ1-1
TGTGCCAGCAGCTTATATGGCCAGGGGGATCCAGCTTTCTTT
CASSLYGQGDPAFF
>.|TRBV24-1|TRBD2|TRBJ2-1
TGTGCCACCAGTGATTCCACCTTACTAGCGGGAGGGCCGGATGAGCAGTTCTTC
CATSDSTLLAGGPDEQFF
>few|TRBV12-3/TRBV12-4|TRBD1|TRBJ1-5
TGTGCCAGCAGTTGGGACAGGGCGAGCAATCAGCCCCAGCATTTT
CASSWDRASNQPQHF
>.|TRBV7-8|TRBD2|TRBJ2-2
TGTGCCAGCAGCTTAGCGACTAGCGGGATCACCGGGGAGCTGTTTTTT
CASSLATSGITGELFF